Below are 19 T cell receptor beta chains sequenced from a single sample in a study of T cell responses to AZD1222 COVID-19 vaccine. Clones were sequenced by immunoSEQ multiplex PCR, and TCRdb holds only the in-frame ones, with some missing. The sample shows about 130,000 clones, around 90% of them seen only once. This specimen consisted of peripheral blood, obtained on day 0 of AZD1222 vaccination. Receptors originate from an adult in good health.

The table lists this clone with a few counts. The rearrangement joins TRBV10-3 to TRBJ1-1; D unclear. The germline V and J ends were trimmed by 0 bases and 0 bases, with 14 bases remaining between them. The CDR3 loop spans 17 amino acids. CDR1 is ENHRY, CDR2 SYGVKD, per germline. The chain's CDR3 is CAISESTPGVMNTEAFF. CDR3 sequence (DNA): TGTGCCATCAGTGAGTCGACCCCCGGGGTTATGAACACTGAAGCTTTCTTT.

DNA of the CDR3: TGTGCCAGCAGCGAAGAGACAGGGAGTGGACCGAGCTCCTACGAGCAGTACTTC. Amino acids: CASSEETGSGPSSYEQYF. The rearrangement uses TRBV9 and TRBJ2-7; 7 positions match TRBD1. Germline loops: CDR1 SGDLS, CDR2 YYNGEE. The CDR3 is made up of 18 amino acids. J was trimmed by 0 bases and V by 3 bases; bases with no gene match: 15.

The rearrangement uses TRBV27 and TRBJ1-2; D possibly corresponds to TRBD1 (5 bases). The CDR3 consists of 14 residues. Trimming left V 3 bases short and J 2 bases short, with 10 bases between. CDR1 is MNHEY and CDR2 is SMNVEV in the germline V gene (reference sequence). The CDR3 DNA follows: TGTGCCAGCAGTTTTGGGGGGGGAAACTATGGCTACACCTTC. Its translation: CASSFGGGNYGYTF.

V gene TRBV7-3 combines with J gene TRBJ2-2; D remains ambiguous. Germline values: CDR1 SGHTA, CDR2 FQGTGA. Trimming pared 5 bases from V and 5 bases from J, leaving 6 bases between. CDR3 length: 12 amino acids. CDR3 in amino acids: CASSLRTGELFF. DNA of the CDR3: TGTGCCAGCAGCCTACGTACCGGGGAGCTGTTTTTT. Based on the CDR3 plus reference TRBV7-3 and TRBJ2-2, the full variable domain is GAGVSQTPSNKVTEKGKYVELRCDPISGHTALYWYRQSLGQGPEFLIYFQGTGAADDSGLPNDRFFAVRPEGSVSTLKIQRTERGDSAVYLCASSLRTGELFFGEGSRLTVL.

V is TRBV10-1 and J is TRBJ2-7, with D unclear. With 2 bases removed from V and 3 bases from J, the gap between germline ends came to 11 bases. The germline V gene has CDR1 WNHNN and CDR2 SYGVQD (reference sequence). The CDR3 runs to 14 residues. The CDR3 DNA sequence: TGCGCCAGCAGTGAGAATGTACAGAGCTACGAGCAGTACTTC. Protein product: CASSENVQSYEQYF.

This chain links TRBV11-2 with TRBJ1-1; a possible D gene is TRBD1 (6 bases). Germline V gene lookup returns CDR1 SGHAT and CDR2 FQNNGV. Trimming cost V 5 bases and J 0 bases, with 19 bases left between them. The length of the CDR3 is 17 residues. The CDR3 reads CASSPSDRGVVNTEAFF. The CDR3 DNA is TGTGCCAGCAGCCCCTCGGACAGAGGGGTGGTGAACACTGAAGCTTTCTTT.

V is TRBV5-1 and J is TRBJ2-3; D is perhaps TRBD1 or TRBD2 (5 bases each). CDR3 length: 16 amino acids. V shed 0 bases and J shed 10 bases, with 21 bases lying between them. CDR1 is SGHRS and CDR2 is YFSETQ in the germline V gene. The CDR3 loop is CASSLEGTLVPIAQYF. CDR3 DNA sequence: TGCGCCAGCAGCTTGGAGGGGACGCTAGTTCCCATTGCGCAGTATTTT.

The CDR3 is CASSSRGTGEKLFF. The CDR3 bases are TGTGCCAGCAGCAGCCGGGGGACAGGTGAAAAACTGTTTTTT. The rearrangement links TRBV7-2 to TRBJ1-4; 8 bases line up with TRBD1. In germline, CDR1 is SGHTA, CDR2 FQGNSA. The V gene end was trimmed by 5 bases and the J gene end by 7 bases; junction bases not matched to a gene: 6. This CDR3 comprises 14 residues.

This rearrangement joins TRBV12-3 or TRBV12-4 to TRBJ2-1; D is possibly TRBD1 or TRBD2 (5 bases each). This CDR3 is 13 amino acids long. Trimming took off 6 bases at V and 5 bases at J, with 11 bases between the two ends. The CDR3 sequence: CASRGRENNEQFF. CDR3 coding DNA: TGTGCCAGCAGGGGACGGGAAAACAATGAGCAGTTCTTC.

The rearrangement links TRBV27 to TRBJ1-5; 7 bases match TRBD1. After removal of 11 bases from V and 7 bases from J, the junction contained 14 bases not matched to a gene. This CDR3 is built from 14 residues. Germline V gives CDR1 MNHEY, CDR2 SMNVEV (reference sequence). The CDR3 bases are TGTGCCTCGGGGGGACAGTGGCCCGGACAGCCCCAGCATTTT. Translated, it gives CASGGQWPGQPQHF.

This clone was seen a handful of times. V is TRBV29-1 and J is TRBJ1-2; tentative D call: TRBD1 (6 bases). Trimming stripped 5 bases from V and 3 bases from J, with 16 bases between. Looked up from germline, CDR1 is SQVTM and CDR2 is ANQGSEA. CDR3 length: 14 amino acids. This CDR3 reads CSVLGRGIDYGYTF. The CDR3 DNA sequence: TGCAGCGTTTTGGGCAGGGGTATCGACTATGGCTACACCTTC.

The chain uses TRBV9 and TRBJ2-7; TRBD1 is a possible D gene (6 bases). Germline assignment: CDR1 SGDLS and CDR2 YYNGEE. V lost 1 base to trimming and J lost 4 bases, with 15 bases between them. CDR3 length: 15 residues. This CDR3 is CASSVIPGAAYEQYF. DNA of the CDR3: TGTGCCAGCAGCGTAATACCAGGGGCAGCGTACGAGCAGTACTTC.

The V and J genes are TRBV3-1 (or the pseudogene TRBV3-2) and TRBJ1-6, with D unclear. Germline V lookup: CDR1 LGHDT, CDR2 YNNKEL (reference sequence). The CDR3 covers 13 residues. The ends were cut back, 0 bases at V and 12 bases at J, with 9 bases in the middle. CDR3 residues: CASSQEGEEPLHF. CDR3 coding DNA: TGTGCCAGCAGCCAAGAAGGAGAAGAACCCCTCCACTTT.

A remark on this clone: Other DNA variants within this sample encode the same CDR3. The chain joins TRBV20-1 to TRBJ1-1; no firm D call. The CDR3 runs 11 residues. Germline V gene data show CDR1 as DFQATT and CDR2 as SNEGSKA (reference sequence). With 6 bases removed from V and 1 base from J, the gap between germline ends came to 6 bases. CDR3 in amino acids: CSARANTEAFF. Written as DNA, the CDR3 is TGCAGTGCCCGGGCGAACACTGAAGCTTTCTTT.

The chain combines TRBV4-1 with TRBJ2-5, with a tentative D call TRBD2 (5 bases). The CDR3 length is 15 residues. CDR1 is MGHRA, CDR2 YSYEKL, per germline. V was shortened by 1 base and J by 1 base, with 10 bases between the two germline ends. The CDR3 sequence is CASSQGRLIQETQYF. The CDR3, as DNA: TGCGCCAGCAGCCAAGGGAGACTAATCCAAGAGACCCAGTACTTC.

J is TRBJ1-5 and V is TRBV19, with 7 bases identical to TRBD1. This CDR3 is built from 16 residues. Germline-derived CDR1 and CDR2 are LNHDA and SQIVND (reference sequence). Losses at the gene ends were 5 bases for V and 6 bases for J; bases not matched to a gene: 13. The CDR3, as DNA: TGTGCCAGTAGTCTCCCGTTTGTGACAGGGCTTCAGCCCCAGCATTTT. Its translation: CASSLPFVTGLQPQHF.

V is TRBV7-9 and J is TRBJ1-5, with 8 bases aligning to TRBD1. This CDR3 region has 15 residues. V was clipped by 5 bases and J by 3 bases; unmatched bases: 6. Looked up from germline, CDR1 is SEHNR and CDR2 is FQNEAQ (reference sequence). In DNA form, the CDR3 reads TGTGCCAGCAGCGACCGGGGACAGGTCAATCAGCCCCAGCATTTT. Protein product: CASSDRGQVNQPQHF. Using reference TRBV7-9 and TRBJ1-5 for the parts outside the CDR3, the full variable domain is DTGVSQNPRHKITKRGQNVTFRCDPISEHNRLYWYRQTLGQGPEFLTYFQNEAQLEKSRLLSDRFSAERPKGSFSTLEIQRTEQGDSAMYLCASSDRGQVNQPQHFGDGTRLSIL.

V gene TRBV9 combines with J gene TRBJ2-7; the D gene is possibly TRBD2 (5 bases). Germline V gives CDR1 SGDLS, CDR2 YYNGEE. This CDR3 region has 15 residues. V was trimmed by 0 bases and J by 0 bases, leaving 10 bases between them. The CDR3 coding sequence is TGTGCCAGCAGCGTAGCAGGAGGAACCTCCTACGAGCAGTACTTC. Translation gives CASSVAGGTSYEQYF.

This clone came up once. The chain combines TRBV5-1 with TRBJ1-1; D remains ambiguous. Germline assignment: CDR1 SGHRS and CDR2 YFSETQ. The CDR3 runs 15 residues. V dropped 4 bases and J dropped 1 base, with 14 bases sitting between them. CDR3 in DNA: TGCGCCAGCAGCATTGATCTGGAGCCGAACACTGAAGCTTTCTTT. It is translated as CASSIDLEPNTEAFF.